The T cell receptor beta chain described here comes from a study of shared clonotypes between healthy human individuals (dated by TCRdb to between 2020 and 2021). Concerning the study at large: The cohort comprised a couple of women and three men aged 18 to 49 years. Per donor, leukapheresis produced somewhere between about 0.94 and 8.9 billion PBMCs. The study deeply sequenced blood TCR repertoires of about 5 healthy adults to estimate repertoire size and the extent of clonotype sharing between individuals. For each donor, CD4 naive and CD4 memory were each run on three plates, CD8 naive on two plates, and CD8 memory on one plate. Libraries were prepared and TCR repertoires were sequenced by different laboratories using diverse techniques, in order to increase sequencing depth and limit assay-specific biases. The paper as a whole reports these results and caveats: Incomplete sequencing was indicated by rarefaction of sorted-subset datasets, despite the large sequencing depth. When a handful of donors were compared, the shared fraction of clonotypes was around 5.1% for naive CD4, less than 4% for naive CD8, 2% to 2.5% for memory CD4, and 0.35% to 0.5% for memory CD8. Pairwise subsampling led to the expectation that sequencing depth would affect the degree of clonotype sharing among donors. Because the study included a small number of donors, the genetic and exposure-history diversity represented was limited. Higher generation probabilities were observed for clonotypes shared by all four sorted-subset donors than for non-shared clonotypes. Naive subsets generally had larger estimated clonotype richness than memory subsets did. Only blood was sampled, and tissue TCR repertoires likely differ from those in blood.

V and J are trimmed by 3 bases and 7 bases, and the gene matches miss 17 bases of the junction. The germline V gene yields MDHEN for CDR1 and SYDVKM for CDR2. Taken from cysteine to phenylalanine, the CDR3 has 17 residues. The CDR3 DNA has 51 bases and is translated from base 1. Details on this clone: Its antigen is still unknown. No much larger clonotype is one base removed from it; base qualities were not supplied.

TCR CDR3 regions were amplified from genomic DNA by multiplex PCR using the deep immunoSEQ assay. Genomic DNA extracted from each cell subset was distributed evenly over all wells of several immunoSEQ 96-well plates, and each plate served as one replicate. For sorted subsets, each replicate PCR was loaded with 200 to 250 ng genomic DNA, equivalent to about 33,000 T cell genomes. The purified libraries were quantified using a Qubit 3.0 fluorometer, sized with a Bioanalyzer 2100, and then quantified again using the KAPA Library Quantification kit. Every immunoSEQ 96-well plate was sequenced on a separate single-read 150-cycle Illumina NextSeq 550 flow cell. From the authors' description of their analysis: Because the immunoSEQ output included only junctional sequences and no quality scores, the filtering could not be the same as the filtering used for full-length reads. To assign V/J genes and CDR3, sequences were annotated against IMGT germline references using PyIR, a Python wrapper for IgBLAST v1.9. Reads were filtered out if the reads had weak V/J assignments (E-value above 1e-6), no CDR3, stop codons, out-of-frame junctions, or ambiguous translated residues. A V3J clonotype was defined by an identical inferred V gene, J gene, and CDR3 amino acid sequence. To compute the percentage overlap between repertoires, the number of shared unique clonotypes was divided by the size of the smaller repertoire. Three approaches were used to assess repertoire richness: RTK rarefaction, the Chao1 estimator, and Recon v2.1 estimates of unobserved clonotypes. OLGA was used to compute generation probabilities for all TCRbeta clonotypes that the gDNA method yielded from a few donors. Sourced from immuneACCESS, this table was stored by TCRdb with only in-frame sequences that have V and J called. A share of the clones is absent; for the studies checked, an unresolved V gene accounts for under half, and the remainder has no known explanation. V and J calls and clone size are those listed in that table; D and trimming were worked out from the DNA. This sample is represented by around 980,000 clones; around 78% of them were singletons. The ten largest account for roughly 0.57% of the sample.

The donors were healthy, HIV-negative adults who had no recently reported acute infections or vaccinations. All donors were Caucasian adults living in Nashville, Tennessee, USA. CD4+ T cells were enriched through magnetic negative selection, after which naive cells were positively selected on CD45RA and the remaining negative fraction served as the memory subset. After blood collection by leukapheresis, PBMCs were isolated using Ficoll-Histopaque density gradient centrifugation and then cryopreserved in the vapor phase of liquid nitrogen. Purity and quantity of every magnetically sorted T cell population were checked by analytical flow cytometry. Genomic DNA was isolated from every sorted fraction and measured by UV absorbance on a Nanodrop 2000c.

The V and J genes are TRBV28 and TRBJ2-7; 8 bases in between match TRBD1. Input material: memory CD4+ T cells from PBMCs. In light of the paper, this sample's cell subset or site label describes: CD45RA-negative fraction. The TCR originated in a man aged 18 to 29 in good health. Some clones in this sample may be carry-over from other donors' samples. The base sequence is TGTGCCAGCAGTTTTATTGTTGGGACAGGCGTGTCGGGGGAGCAGTACTTC. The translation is CASSFIVGTGVSGEQYF.